What follows are 5 T cell receptor beta chains derived from one specimen sequenced in a study of blood T cell repertoires in COVID-19. Sequencing was performed with immunoSEQ multiplex PCR; in TCRdb, only in-frame clones are kept and a portion is missing. The data show roughly 200,000 clones, 82% seen once. Sequenced material: PBMCs or T cells enriched from blood (not recorded which). These TCRs come from a woman aged 55 to 70 with acute COVID-19.

The chain links TRBV19 to TRBJ1-4; 8 positions agree with TRBD1. The germline V gene has CDR1 LNHDA and CDR2 SQIVND (reference sequence). The junction had 11 bases not matched to a gene; V was cut back by 4 bases and J by 7 bases. The CDR3 sequence is 16 residues long. Written as DNA, the CDR3 is TGTGCCAGTAGTACCCTCGGACAGGGTAAATTTGAAAAACTGTTTTTT. Translation gives CASSTLGQGKFEKLFF.

This sequence joins TRBV4-1 and TRBJ2-5; 9 nucleotides line up with TRBD2. J was trimmed by 4 bases and V by 3 bases; bases with no gene match: 9. The CDR3 contains 16 residues. Germline V gene lookup returns CDR1 MGHRA and CDR2 YSYEKL. The CDR3 protein is CASSQAKAGGRETQYF. Written as DNA, the CDR3 is TGCGCCAGCAGCCAGGCAAAAGCGGGGGGTCGAGAGACCCAGTACTTC.

The chain employs TRBV5-4 and TRBJ1-2; a weak D match, TRBD1 (5 bases). Trimming removed 2 bases at V and 6 bases at J, with 11 bases between. This CDR3 comprises 13 residues. CDR1 SGHNT and CDR2 YYREEE come from the germline V gene (reference sequence). CDR3 residues: CASSLPGQNGYTF. The CDR3 coding sequence is TGTGCCAGCAGCTTACCAGGGCAGAATGGCTACACCTTC.

The CDR3 region has the DNA TGTGCCAGCAGCCCCCCCGGGGGGGCCGGGGAGCTGTTTTTT. This sequence encodes CASSPPGGAGELFF. V usage is TRBV9 and J usage is TRBJ2-2; 8 bases line up with TRBD2. The trim removed 4 bases at V and 6 bases at J, leaving 5 bases unmatched. The V gene's germline CDR1 is SGDLS and CDR2 YYNGEE. The CDR3 has 14 amino acids. Combining the CDR3 with reference TRBV9 and TRBJ2-2 gives the whole variable domain DSGVTQTPKHLITATGQRVTLRCSPRSGDLSVYWYQQSLDQGLQFLIQYYNGEERAKGNILERFSAQQFPDLHSELNLSSLELGDSALYFCASSPPGGAGELFFGEGSRLTVL.

This chain's CDR3 is CASSFIAWTAEDIQYF. The CDR3 DNA follows: TGTGCCAGCAGCTTCATCGCCTGGACAGCCGAGGACATTCAGTACTTC. The chain is built from TRBV7-2 and TRBJ2-4, with a weak D call TRBD1 (6 bases). The CDR3 consists of 16 residues. The V and J ends lost 3 bases and 8 bases respectively, with 20 bases between them. Germline loops: CDR1 SGHTA, CDR2 FQGNSA.